The 3 T cell receptor beta chains below were found in one sample sequenced in a study of shared clonotypes between healthy human individuals. Repertoires were generated with immunoSEQ multiplex PCR, while TCRdb's copy carries only in-frame clones and drops some. This table holds about 2 million clones, 95% found once. The specimen was naive CD4+ T cells sorted from blood. Documented subset: CD45RA+ positively selected. These receptors were taken from a young man in good health.

The chain links TRBV12-5 to TRBJ1-5, with TRBD1 identical over 7 bases. The CDR3 covers 18 residues. Germline V CDR1 and CDR2: LGHNT, FRNRAP. Germline trimming cut 1 base from V and 0 bases from J; bases unmatched to any gene: 9. The CDR3 sequence is CASGLAKGDSDSNQPQHF. The CDR3, as DNA: TGTGCTAGTGGTTTGGCCAAGGGGGACAGTGATAGCAATCAGCCCCAGCATTTT.

A note on this clone: This sample also contains other DNA sequences that code for the same CDR3. This chain uses TRBV5-1 with TRBJ1-1; D gene uncertain. This CDR3 spans 14 amino acids. V was pared by 1 base and J by 0 bases, with 7 bases between. The germline V gene has CDR1 SGHRS and CDR2 YFSETQ. CDR3 bases: TGCGCCAGCAGCTTGACTTTTATGAACACTGAAGCTTTCTTT. This sequence encodes CASSLTFMNTEAFF.

Details on this clone: Other DNA sequences of this sample code for an identical CDR3. The chain combines TRBV6-1 with TRBJ2-1; no firm D call. The CDR3 length is 13 residues. The V end was cut by 3 bases, the J end by 4 bases, with 7 bases between. CDR1 is MNHNS and CDR2 is SASEGT in the germline V gene. In nucleotides, the CDR3 is TGTGCCAGCAGTGAGCCCCCATACAATGAGCAGTTCTTC. It is translated as CASSEPPYNEQFF.